The 2 T cell receptor beta chains in this list originate from one sample, sequenced in a study of CD8 T cells in Susac syndrome. Reverse transcription of roughly 0.45 to 1 ug RNA used random hexamers. One entry per CDR3 protein, called by TCRdb with MiXCR from the immunoSEQ multiplex PCR reads. The data show 150,000 or so distinct CDR3 sequences, with around 94% seen just once and around 0.14% held by the top ten. The sequencing input was CD4+ T cells from PBMCs. The receptor source for this set is a human donor in good health.

This sequence joins TRBV5-1 and TRBJ2-7; D call uncertain. V was pared by 4 bases and J by 6 bases, with 11 bases between. The CDR3 sequence is 12 residues long. Germline CDR1 and CDR2: SGHRS and YFSETQ. CDR3 residues: CASSQGGPEQYF. The CDR3 DNA reads as TGCGCCAGCAGCCAAGGCGGTCCCGAGCAGTACTTC.

The count of this clonotype is one. The gene calls are TRBV21-1 and TRBJ2-7; TRBD1 is taken as the D call from the table, unchecked against the DNA. TRBV21-1 is deemed a pseudogene. This CDR3 contains 12 residues. The CDR3 protein is CASSPGVNEQYF. CDR3 DNA: TGTGCCAGCAGCCCGGGAGTTAACGAGCAGTACTTC.